This T cell receptor (beta chain) emerged from a study of blood T cells in healthy people across ages. Study overall: About one barcoded beta molecule per two T cells was the capture yield of template switching.

Drawing of peripheral blood yielded roughly 9.8 milliliters from each donor. Total RNA extraction produced at least 5 micrograms (per sample) for the study. Losses at the gene ends were 5 bases for V and 9 bases for J; bases not matched to a gene: 11. The CDR3 loop spans 16 amino acids. Germline CDR1 reads DFQATT; CDR2 reads SNEGSKA (reference sequence). Primed by a sample-barcoded 5' primer and a J-beta primer mix, a second PCR proceeded for about 6 to 12 cycles. TCRdb re-derived calls from the 5' RACE reads in MiXCR, one entry per CDR3 protein. The sample carries some 1.5 million distinct CDR3 sequences, approximately 30% recorded once.

The clonotype was recovered from a woman under 40 in good health. Sequenced sample: blood. The chain combines TRBV20-1 with TRBJ2-1; 15 bases match TRBD2. This CDR3 is CSAGPGLAGGGGEQFF. As DNA, the CDR3 is TGCAGTGCTGGGCCGGGACTAGCGGGGGGAGGCGGTGAGCAGTTCTTC.